The 8 T cell receptor beta chains below come from one sample, sequenced in a study of blood T cell repertoires in COVID-19. TCRdb's copy holds only in-frame clones and misses some; the assay was immunoSEQ multiplex PCR. The table includes roughly 120,000 clones, around 76% detected once. Sequencing was performed on peripheral blood. These receptors came from a woman at least 80 years old with acute or convalescent COVID-19.

This chain uses TRBV30 with TRBJ1-4; TRBD1 is a possible D gene (5 bases). Deletions cut 2 bases from V and 1 base from J, with 5 bases between. CDR3 length: 13 residues. Germline loops: CDR1 GTSNPN, CDR2 SVGIG (reference sequence). The CDR3 here is CAWSQGTNEKLFF. CDR3 nucleotide sequence: TGTGCCTGGAGTCAGGGAACTAATGAAAAACTGTTTTTT.

The CDR3 DNA follows: TGTGCCAGCGGGGACTTGGTTACAGATACGCAGTATTTT. This sequence encodes CASGDLVTDTQYF. V usage is TRBV11-2 and J usage is TRBJ2-3, with a weak D call TRBD2 (6 bases). Per the germline V gene, CDR1 is SGHAT and CDR2 is FQNNGV. V was cut by 8 bases and J by 3 bases, with 12 bases left in between. There are 13 residues in the CDR3.

This chain uses TRBV7-8 with TRBJ2-1, with 8 positions matching TRBD1. Germline CDR1 reads SGHVS; CDR2 reads FQNEAQ. With 2 bases clipped from V and 12 bases from J, the junction kept 15 bases outside the gene matches. There are 16 residues in the CDR3. CDR3 sequence: CASSLQGAGGALWQFF. The CDR3 DNA sequence: TGTGCCAGCAGCTTACAAGGGGCAGGGGGCGCCCTGTGGCAGTTCTTC.

This clone was recorded a few times. The V call is TRBV6-2 or TRBV6-3, the J call TRBJ2-7, with D tentatively TRBD1 (7 bases). The CDR3 has 17 residues. Germline CDR1 is MNHEY and CDR2 is SVGEGT. The V and J ends lost 2 bases and 2 bases respectively, with 19 bases between them. The CDR3 DNA reads as TGTGCCAGCAGTTACCGCCTCCCCAGGGGGGCAACCTACGAGCAGTACTTC. It is translated as CASSYRLPRGATYEQYF.

The J gene is TRBJ1-2, the V gene TRBV7-9, with a weak D call TRBD1 (6 bases). Trimming removed 2 bases at V and 1 base at J, with 11 bases between. CDR1 and CDR2 (germline): SEHNR, FQNEAQ (reference sequence). The CDR3 loop spans 15 amino acids. This chain's CDR3 is CASSLTAGVNYGYTF. The CDR3 DNA reads TGTGCCAGCAGCTTAACGGCAGGGGTTAACTATGGCTACACCTTC.

The chain carries TRBV6-4 and TRBJ1-1, with D possibly being TRBD1 (5 bases). CDR3 length: 16 amino acids. V dropped 11 bases and J dropped 8 bases, with 30 bases sitting between them. CDR1 MRHNA and CDR2 SNTAGT come from the germline V gene. CDR3 in amino acids: CARTPGCGAWEMEAFF. The CDR3 region has the DNA TGTGCCCGGACACCTGGTTGCGGGGCTTGGGAGATGGAAGCTTTCTTT.

This chain connects TRBV11-2 to TRBJ2-1, with D perhaps TRBD2 (6 bases). The CDR3 is made up of 12 amino acids. Germline CDR1 and CDR2: SGHAT and FQNNGV. Trimming pared 7 bases from V and 6 bases from J, leaving 10 bases between. The CDR3 nucleotides are TGTGCCAGCAAACGGGGGAGCAATGAGCAGTTCTTC. Its protein is CASKRGSNEQFF.

V is TRBV7-2 and J is TRBJ2-7; no definite D call. Germline CDR1 reads SGHTA; CDR2 reads FQGNSA. The CDR3 consists of 14 residues. Deletions cut 3 bases from V and 3 bases from J, with 12 bases between. CDR3 amino acids: CASSFSQANYEQYF. CDR3 DNA: TGTGCCAGCAGCTTTAGTCAAGCGAACTACGAGCAGTACTTC.